What follows are 18 T cell receptor beta chains derived from one specimen sequenced in a study of naive and memory T cell subsets. Two oligonucleotides, mixed equimolar, formed the beta constant-region primer covering TRBC1 and TRBC2. TCRdb reprocessed the UMI-ligation and nested PCR reads via MiXCR and lists one record per CDR3 protein. In the table there are some 150,000 distinct CDR3 sequences, about a sixth of which are singletons. Material for sequencing was naive CD4+ T cells from blood. The receptors originated from a human donor in good health.

This sequence joins TRBV6-2 or TRBV6-3 and TRBJ1-5; 9 bases are a match to TRBD1. CDR1 and CDR2 from the germline V gene are MNHEY and SVGEGT. The ends lost 7 bases at V and 2 bases at J; junction bases unmatched: 6. CDR3 length: 15 residues. This chain's CDR3 is CASTLTGGRNQPQHF. CDR3 nucleotide sequence: TGTGCCAGCACCCTGACAGGGGGGCGCAATCAGCCCCAGCATTTT.

This chain links TRBV12-3 or TRBV12-4 with TRBJ1-1, with a weak D call TRBD1 (5 bases). The V and J ends lost 5 bases and 4 bases respectively, with 14 bases between them. This CDR3 is built from 14 residues. The DNA for the CDR3 is TGTGCCAGCAGTCTCGCGGGGGGTGGCACTGAAGCTTTCTTT. This gives the protein CASSLAGGGTEAFF.

This clonotype was picked up many times. The rearrangement links TRBV20-1 to TRBJ2-3, with 7 bases matching TRBD1. The CDR3 runs to 15 residues. Germline CDR1 reads DFQATT; CDR2 reads SNEGSKA (reference sequence). The V gene end was trimmed by 3 bases and the J gene end by 3 bases; junction bases not matched to a gene: 9. The CDR3 is CSASGDRVMTDTQYF. CDR3 bases: TGCAGTGCTAGTGGAGACAGGGTAATGACAGATACGCAGTATTTT.

The rearrangement joins TRBV7-6 to TRBJ2-5, with D possibly being TRBD2 (6 bases). This CDR3 is 14 amino acids long. Trimming cost V 8 bases and J 6 bases, with 19 bases left between them. Looked up from germline, CDR1 is SGHVS and CDR2 is FNYEAQ. The CDR3 DNA reads as TGTGCCAGCTCCCGAGGGACTCCGGAAAAGACCCAGTACTTC. It codes for CASSRGTPEKTQYF.

This clonotype was counted only a few times. The chain has TRBV7-2 and TRBJ2-4, with 9 bases aligning to TRBD1. The V and J ends lost 2 bases and 6 bases, in that order; junction bases with no gene match: 5. CDR1 SGHTA and CDR2 FQGNSA come from the germline V gene. The CDR3 extends over 15 amino acids. DNA of the CDR3: TGTGCCAGCAGCTTACTACAGGGGGCTATAAACATTCAGTACTTC. It specifies CASSLLQGAINIQYF.

This chain uses TRBV10-3 with TRBJ1-2; the D gene is possibly TRBD1 (6 bases). This CDR3 spans 14 amino acids. Deletions cut 0 bases from V and 7 bases from J, with 12 bases between. Germline V lookup: CDR1 ENHRY, CDR2 SYGVKD. As DNA, the CDR3 is TGTGCCATCAGTGAGTCGGGGGGCGCAGGTGGCTACACCTTC. Translated, it gives CAISESGGAGGYTF.

There are a few counts of this clonotype. The CDR3 protein is CSVERPPGTSGKGAYNEQFF. The DNA of the CDR3 is TGCAGCGTTGAGAGACCCCCCGGGACTAGCGGGAAGGGGGCCTACAATGAGCAGTTCTTC. The gene calls are TRBV29-1 and TRBJ2-1; 13 bases are shared with TRBD2. Germline V gives CDR1 SQVTM, CDR2 ANQGSEA. The CDR3 spans 20 residues. V dropped 3 bases and J dropped 2; count of bases not matched to a gene: 16.

This clonotype was counted many times. The chain employs TRBV28 and TRBJ2-3; no clear D. Looked up from germline, CDR1 is MDHEN and CDR2 is SYDVKM. This CDR3 contains 15 residues. V lost 5 bases, J lost 4 bases, and 16 bases lay in between. The CDR3 spells CASSPVKAVADTQYF. The CDR3 region has the DNA TGTGCCAGCAGTCCCGTCAAGGCAGTGGCAGATACGCAGTATTTT.

The CDR3 sequence: CATSDSQRTPNYGYTF. The CDR3 nucleotides read TGTGCCACCAGTGACTCACAACGAACCCCTAACTATGGCTACACCTTC. This chain links TRBV24-1 with TRBJ1-2; D is unclear. This CDR3 is 16 amino acids long. V was trimmed by 4 bases and J by 0 bases, leaving 14 bases between them. Germline assignment: CDR1 KGHDR and CDR2 SFDVKD.

The CDR3 loop reads CASSLGRALMNTEAFF. The CDR3 DNA reads TGTGCCAGCAGCTTGGGCAGGGCCCTCATGAACACTGAAGCTTTCTTT. This chain links TRBV5-4 with TRBJ1-1; D is perhaps TRBD1 (5 bases). V lost 0 bases and J lost 0, with 12 bases in between. From germline, CDR1 is SGHNT and CDR2 YYREEE (reference sequence). The CDR3 extends over 16 amino acids.

This clonotype has more than one count but fewer than ten. The chain is built from TRBV5-1 and TRBJ2-2; D is uncertain. V lost 1 base, J lost 2 bases, and 12 bases lay in between. The CDR3 has 16 amino acids. Germline V CDR1 and CDR2: SGHRS, YFSETQ. The DNA for the CDR3 is TGCGCCAGCAGCTTGAATGCAGCGATAAACACCGGGGAGCTGTTTTTT. Protein product: CASSLNAAINTGELFF.

This clonotype was counted a few times. V and J are TRBV28 and TRBJ1-6; TRBD1 is a possible D gene (6 bases). From germline, CDR1 is MDHEN and CDR2 SYDVKM. With 6 bases removed from V and 4 bases from J, the gap between germline ends came to 16 bases. The CDR3 loop spans 16 amino acids. CDR3 nucleotide sequence: TGTGCCAGCAGCGCTGGACAGCTTACTTATAATTCACCCCTCCACTTT. The encoded protein is CASSAGQLTYNSPLHF.

This clonotype appeared a few times. The CDR3 region has the DNA TGCAGTGCTAGAGACGAGGAGACTTTAAAGTTCTTC. Amino acids: CSARDEETLKFF. The chain joins TRBV20-1 to TRBJ2-1, with no clear D. The CDR3 contains 12 residues. V lost 0 bases, J lost 14 bases, and 14 bases lay in between. The germline V gene has CDR1 DFQATT and CDR2 SNEGSKA (reference sequence).

This clonotype has ten or more counts. The V and J genes are TRBV20-1 and TRBJ2-6; maybe TRBD1 (6 bases). The germline V and J ends were trimmed by 3 bases and 4 bases, with 13 bases remaining between them. This CDR3 is built from 15 residues. The germline V gene has CDR1 DFQATT and CDR2 SNEGSKA (reference sequence). The chain's CDR3 is CSARPDRNGANVLTF. CDR3 coding DNA: TGCAGTGCTAGGCCTGACAGGAACGGGGCCAACGTCCTGACTTTC.

V and J are TRBV7-2 and TRBJ2-1, with unresolved D. The CDR3 runs to 14 residues. Trimming shortened V by 2 bases and J by 7 bases, and 12 bases separated the two germline ends. Germline V CDR1 and CDR2: SGHTA, FQGNSA. The CDR3 is CASSLTPTENEQFF. The DNA for the CDR3 is TGTGCCAGCAGCTTAACCCCGACTGAAAATGAGCAGTTCTTC.

The rearrangement links TRBV29-1 to TRBJ1-2; 7 positions agree with TRBD1. The junction had 8 bases not matched to a gene; V was cut back by 1 base and J by 6 bases. Germline V gene data show CDR1 as SQVTM and CDR2 as ANQGSEA. The CDR3 runs to 14 residues. The CDR3 nucleotides read TGCAGCGTTGAAGGTGGGGTACAGGGGAATGGCTACACCTTC. Its protein is CSVEGGVQGNGYTF.

The V gene is TRBV5-1, the J gene TRBJ1-6; D not certain. The CDR3 is made up of 14 amino acids. Trimming removed 7 bases from V and 4 bases from J, with 12 bases in between. Germline loops: CDR1 SGHRS, CDR2 YFSETQ. The CDR3: CASAVRPYNSPLHF. The CDR3 nucleotides are TGCGCCAGCGCGGTTAGACCTTATAATTCACCCCTCCACTTT.

Concerning this clonotype: The junction departs from germline at one end; a sequencing error may be responsible. This rearrangement joins TRBV10-3 to TRBJ2-7; the D is unclear. The V gene's germline CDR1 is ENHRY and CDR2 SYGVKD. This CDR3 is built from 11 residues. The chain's CDR3 is CTISGNSEQYF. The DNA for the CDR3 is TGTACCATCAGTGGAAACTCGGAGCAGTACTTC.